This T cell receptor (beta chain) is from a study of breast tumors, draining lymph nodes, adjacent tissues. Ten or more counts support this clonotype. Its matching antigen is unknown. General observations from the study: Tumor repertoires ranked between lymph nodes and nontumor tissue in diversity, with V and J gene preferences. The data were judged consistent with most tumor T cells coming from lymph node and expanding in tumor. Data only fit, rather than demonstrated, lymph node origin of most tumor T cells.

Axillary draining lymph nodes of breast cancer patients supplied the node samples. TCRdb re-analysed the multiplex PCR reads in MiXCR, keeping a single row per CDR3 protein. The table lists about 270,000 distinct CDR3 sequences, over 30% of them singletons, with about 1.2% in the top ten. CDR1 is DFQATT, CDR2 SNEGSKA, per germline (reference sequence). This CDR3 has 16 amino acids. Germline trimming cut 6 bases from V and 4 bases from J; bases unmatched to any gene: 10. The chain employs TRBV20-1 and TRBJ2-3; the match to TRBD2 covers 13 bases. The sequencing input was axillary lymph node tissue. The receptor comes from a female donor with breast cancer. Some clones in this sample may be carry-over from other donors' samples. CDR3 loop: CSARTLLAGGPDTQYF. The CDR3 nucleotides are TGCAGTGCCAGGACTTTACTAGCGGGAGGGCCAGATACGCAGTATTTT.